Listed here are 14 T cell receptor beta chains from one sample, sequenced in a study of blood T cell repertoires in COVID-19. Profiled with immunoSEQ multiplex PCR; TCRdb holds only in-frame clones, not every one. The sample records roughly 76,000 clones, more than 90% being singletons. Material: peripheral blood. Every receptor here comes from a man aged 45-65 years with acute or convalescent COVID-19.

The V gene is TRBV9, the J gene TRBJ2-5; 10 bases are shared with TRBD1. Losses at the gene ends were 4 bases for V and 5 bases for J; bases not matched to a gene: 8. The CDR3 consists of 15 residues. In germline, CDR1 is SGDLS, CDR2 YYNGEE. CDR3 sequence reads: CASSLRDRGGETQYF. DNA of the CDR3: TGTGCCAGCAGCCTCAGGGACAGGGGTGGGGAGACCCAGTACTTC.

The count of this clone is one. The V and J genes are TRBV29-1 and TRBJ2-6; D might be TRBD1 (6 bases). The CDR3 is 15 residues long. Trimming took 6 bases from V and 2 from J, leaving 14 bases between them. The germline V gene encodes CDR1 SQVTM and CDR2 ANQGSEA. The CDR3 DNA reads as TGCAGCGTAAGGCAGGCAGGGGCTGGGGCCAACGTCCTGACTTTC. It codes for CSVRQAGAGANVLTF.

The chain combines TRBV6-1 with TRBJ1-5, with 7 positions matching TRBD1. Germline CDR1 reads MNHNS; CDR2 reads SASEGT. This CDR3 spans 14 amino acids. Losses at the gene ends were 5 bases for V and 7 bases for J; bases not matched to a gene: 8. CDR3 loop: CASSYTTGQQPQHF. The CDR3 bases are TGTGCCAGCAGTTATACGACAGGGCAGCAGCCCCAGCATTTT.

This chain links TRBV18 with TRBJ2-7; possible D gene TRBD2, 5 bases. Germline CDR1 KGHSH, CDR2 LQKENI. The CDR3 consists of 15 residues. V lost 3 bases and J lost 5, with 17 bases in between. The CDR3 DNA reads TGTGCCAGCTCACCCCCGCTATCGACTAATAACGAGCAGTACTTC. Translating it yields CASSPPLSTNNEQYF.

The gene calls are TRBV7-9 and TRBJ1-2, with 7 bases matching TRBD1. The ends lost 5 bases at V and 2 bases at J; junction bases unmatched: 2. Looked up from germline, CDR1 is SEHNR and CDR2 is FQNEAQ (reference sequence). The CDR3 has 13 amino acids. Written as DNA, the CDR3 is TGTGCCAGCAGCCAACAGGGGAACTATGGCTACACCTTC. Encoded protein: CASSQQGNYGYTF.

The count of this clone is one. CDR3 nucleotides: TGTGCCACCCGGACCGGGGAGCTGTTTTTT. This sequence encodes CATRTGELFF. This rearrangement joins TRBV14 to TRBJ2-2; no firm D call. This CDR3 has 10 residues. CDR1 is SGHDN and CDR2 is FVKESK in the germline V gene. V lost 10 bases and J 5 bases, leaving 5 bases between the germline ends. The full variable domain, with the rest looked up from reference TRBV14 and TRBJ2-2, is EAGVTQFPSHSVIEKGQTVTLRCDPISGHDNLYWYRRVMGKEIKFLLHFVKESKQDESGMPNNRFLAERTGGTYSTLKVQPAELEDSGVYFCATRTGELFFGEGSRLTVL.

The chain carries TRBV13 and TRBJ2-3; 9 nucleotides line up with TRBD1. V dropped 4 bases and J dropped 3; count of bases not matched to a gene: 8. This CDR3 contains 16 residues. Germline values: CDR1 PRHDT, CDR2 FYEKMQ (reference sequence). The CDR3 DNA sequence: TGTGCCAGCAGCTCCTACACAGGGGGCCGGACAGATACGCAGTATTTT. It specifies CASSSYTGGRTDTQYF.

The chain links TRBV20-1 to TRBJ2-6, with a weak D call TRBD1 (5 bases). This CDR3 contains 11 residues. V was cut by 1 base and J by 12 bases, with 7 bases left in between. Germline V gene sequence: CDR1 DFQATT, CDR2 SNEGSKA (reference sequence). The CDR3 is CSARATGVLTF. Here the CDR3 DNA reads TGCAGTGCTAGAGCAACAGGCGTCCTGACTTTC.

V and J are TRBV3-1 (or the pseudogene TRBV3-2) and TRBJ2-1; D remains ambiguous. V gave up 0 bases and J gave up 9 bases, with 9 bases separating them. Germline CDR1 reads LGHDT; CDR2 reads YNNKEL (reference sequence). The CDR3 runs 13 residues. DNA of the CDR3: TGTGCCAGCAGCCAAGATCGGGTCTCTGAGCAGTTCTTC. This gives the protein CASSQDRVSEQFF.

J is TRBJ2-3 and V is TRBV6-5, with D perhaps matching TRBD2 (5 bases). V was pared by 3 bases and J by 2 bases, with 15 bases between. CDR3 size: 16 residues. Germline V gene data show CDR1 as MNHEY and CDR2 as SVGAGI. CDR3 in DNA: TGTGCCAGCAGTTATTTGAATCCCCGGGACACAGATACGCAGTATTTT. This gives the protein CASSYLNPRDTDTQYF.

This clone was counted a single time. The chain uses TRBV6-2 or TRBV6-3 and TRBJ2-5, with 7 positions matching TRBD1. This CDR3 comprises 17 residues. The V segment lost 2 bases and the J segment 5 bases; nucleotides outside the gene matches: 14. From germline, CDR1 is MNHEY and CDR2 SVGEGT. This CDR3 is CASSYPKQGPQWETQYF. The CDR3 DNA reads TGTGCCAGCAGTTACCCCAAACAGGGGCCGCAATGGGAGACCCAGTACTTC.

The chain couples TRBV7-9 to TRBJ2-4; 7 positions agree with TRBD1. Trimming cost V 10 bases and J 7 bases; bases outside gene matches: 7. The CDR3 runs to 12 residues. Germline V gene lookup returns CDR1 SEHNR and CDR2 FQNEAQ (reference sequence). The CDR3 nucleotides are TGTGCCATTGGGACAGTTCCGAACATTCAGTACTTC. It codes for CAIGTVPNIQYF. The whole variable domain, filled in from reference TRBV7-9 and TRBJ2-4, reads DTGVSQNPRHKITKRGQNVTFRCDPISEHNRLYWYRQTLGQGPEFLTYFQNEAQLEKSRLLSDRFSAERPKGSFSTLEIQRTEQGDSAMYLCAIGTVPNIQYFGAGTRLSVL.

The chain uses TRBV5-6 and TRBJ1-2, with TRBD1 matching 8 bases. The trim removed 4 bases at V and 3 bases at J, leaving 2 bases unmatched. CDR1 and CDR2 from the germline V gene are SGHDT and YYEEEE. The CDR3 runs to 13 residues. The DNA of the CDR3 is TGTGCCAGCAGCGCGGGACAGGACTATGGCTACACCTTC. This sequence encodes CASSAGQDYGYTF.

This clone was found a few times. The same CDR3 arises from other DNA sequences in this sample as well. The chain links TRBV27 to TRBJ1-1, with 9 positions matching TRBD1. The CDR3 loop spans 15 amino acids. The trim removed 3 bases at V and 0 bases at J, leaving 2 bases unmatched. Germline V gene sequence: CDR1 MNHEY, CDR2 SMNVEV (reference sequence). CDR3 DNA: TGTGCCAGCAGTTTTACAGGGGGCCTGAACACTGAAGCTTTCTTT. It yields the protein CASSFTGGLNTEAFF.